The 12 T cell receptor beta chains below come from one sample, sequenced in a study of early T cells in non-severe SARS-CoV-2 infection. From the 5' RACE reads, TCRdb called clonotypes with MiXCR, one entry per CDR3 protein. The profile shows some 35,000 distinct CDR3 sequences, roughly 5% of them singletons. Sequencing input: whole blood. Receptor source: an adult who was a healthcare worker with PCR-confirmed SARS-CoV-2 infection or an uninfected control (not recorded which).

In its sample, this clonotype was seen many times. This chain joins TRBV12-3 or TRBV12-4 and TRBJ2-1; 9 bases are a match to TRBD2. This CDR3 is built from 18 residues. With V trimmed by 6 bases and J by 4 bases, 16 bases remained unmatched. CDR3 in DNA: TGTGCCAGCAGGCGGGCTAGCGGGGATGGTACCCTTTACAATGAGCAGTTCTTC. It codes for CASRRASGDGTLYNEQFF.

This clonotype was observed many times. The chain joins TRBV15 to TRBJ2-7, with D maybe TRBD1 (5 bases). Trimming pared 3 bases from V and 2 bases from J, leaving 8 bases between. The CDR3 covers 13 residues. From germline, CDR1 is LNHNV and CDR2 YYDKDF (reference sequence). In nucleotides, the CDR3 is TGTGCCACCAGCAGGGACATTCCCTACGAGCAGTACTTC. As protein: CATSRDIPYEQYF.

This clonotype was observed at least ten times. The chain links TRBV19 to TRBJ1-2; D is undetermined. This CDR3 is built from 14 residues. Trimming pared 4 bases from V and 4 bases from J, leaving 13 bases between. CDR1 is LNHDA and CDR2 is SQIVND in the germline V gene (reference sequence). Here the CDR3 reads CASSTVQGFYGYTF. The CDR3, as DNA: TGTGCCAGTAGTACTGTACAAGGTTTCTATGGCTACACCTTC.

This clonotype was seen more than once but under ten times. The rearrangement uses TRBV7-2 and TRBJ2-5; D gene unclear. The CDR3 consists of 11 residues. Germline CDR1 reads SGHTA; CDR2 reads FQGNSA. V was shortened by 2 bases and J by 6 bases, with 4 bases between the two germline ends. The CDR3 coding sequence is TGTGCCAGCAGCTTATTTCAGACCCAGTACTTC. Residues: CASSLFQTQYF.

Many counts were recorded for this clonotype. The chain is built from TRBV11-2 and TRBJ2-1, with D unresolved. The V end lost 2 bases, the J end lost 4 bases, and 12 bases lay between the germline ends. Germline V gene data show CDR1 as SGHAT and CDR2 as FQNNGV. CDR3 length: 15 amino acids. CDR3 sequence: CASSLSPLPYNEQFF. The CDR3 DNA reads TGTGCCAGCAGCTTAAGTCCGCTCCCTTACAATGAGCAGTTCTTC.

This clonotype has more than one count but fewer than ten. The CDR3 coding sequence is TGCAGCGTTAGATTACAGGGGAGGGCATACAATGAGCAGTTCTTC. Amino acid sequence: CSVRLQGRAYNEQFF. This rearrangement joins TRBV29-1 to TRBJ2-1; D possibly uses TRBD1 or TRBD2 (7 bases each). The V end lost 5 bases, the J end lost 4 bases, and 18 bases lay between the germline ends. The CDR3 length is 15 residues. Germline-derived CDR1 and CDR2 are SQVTM and ANQGSEA.

This clonotype was counted many times. The rearrangement joins TRBV6-5 to TRBJ2-7; perhaps TRBD2 as D (6 bases). V gave up 9 bases and J gave up 5 bases, with 17 bases separating them. CDR1 is MNHEY, CDR2 SVGAGI, per germline. This CDR3 has 13 residues. In nucleotides, the CDR3 is TGTGCCAGTGGGACTGCGGTCGTCAACGAGCAGTACTTC. Protein: CASGTAVVNEQYF.

This clonotype occurred many times. The V gene is TRBV4-2, the J gene TRBJ2-1, with TRBD2 matching over 14 bases. Losses at the gene ends were 1 base for V and 8 bases for J; bases not matched to a gene: 4. The CDR3 spans 16 residues. From germline, CDR1 is LGHNA and CDR2 YNFKEQ. The CDR3 nucleotides are TGTGCCAGCAGCCAAGGACTAGCGGGAGGGCGCTATGAGCAGTTCTTC. It encodes CASSQGLAGGRYEQFF.

Many counts were recorded for this clonotype. The chain recombines TRBV7-8 with TRBJ2-3; D not certain. V dropped 3 bases and J dropped 2 bases, with 6 bases sitting between them. The CDR3 is 13 amino acids. The germline V gene encodes CDR1 SGHVS and CDR2 FQNEAQ. The CDR3 region is CASSLGYTDTQYF. CDR3 sequence (DNA): TGTGCCAGCAGCTTGGGGTACACAGATACGCAGTATTTT. Drawing the rest from reference TRBV7-8 and TRBJ2-3, the complete variable domain is GAGVSQSPRYKVAKRGQDVALRCDPISGHVSLFWYQQALGQGPEFLTYFQNEAQLDKSGLPSDRFFAERPEGSVSTLKIQRTQQEDSAVYLCASSLGYTDTQYFGPGTRLTVL.

This clonotype has only a few counts. The V gene is TRBV7-9, the J gene TRBJ2-7, with a weak D call TRBD2 (6 bases). Trimming stripped 1 base from V and 11 bases from J, with 24 bases between. Germline values: CDR1 SEHNR, CDR2 FQNEAQ (reference sequence). This CDR3 is built from 16 residues. CDR3 bases: TGTGCCAGCAGCTTAGTGGGCGGGGCTAAGGACGGAGGAGAGTACTTC. It codes for CASSLVGGAKDGGEYF.

The chain has TRBV27 and TRBJ2-2, with D uncertain. With 5 bases removed from V and 4 bases from J, the gap between germline ends came to 14 bases. Germline lookup yields CDR1 MNHEY and CDR2 SMNVEV (reference sequence). This CDR3 spans 15 amino acids. The CDR3 loop is CASSPRAVSTGELFF. In nucleotides, the CDR3 is TGTGCCAGCAGTCCCCGGGCGGTTTCCACCGGGGAGCTGTTTTTT.

This clonotype was counted only a few times. V gene TRBV28 combines with J gene TRBJ2-1; 7 bases fit TRBD2. The germline CDR1 and CDR2 sequences are MDHEN and SYDVKM. The CDR3 is 15 residues long. With V trimmed by 5 bases and J by 3 bases, 7 bases remained unmatched. For the CDR3, the DNA is TGTGCCAGCAGTACGACCGGGACTAACTACAATGAGCAGTTCTTC. Its protein is CASSTTGTNYNEQFF.